This record looks at one TCR beta chain sequence and its context. This clone was picked up a small number of times. Its antigen is still unknown. Per-base quality was not reported, and no clone a single base away is much larger than it. This sample was included in a study of blood T cell repertoires in COVID-19 (dated by TCRdb to 2019 to 2021). Study-level background: Samples from collaborators originated in the United States, Italy and Spain and spanned both the acute and convalescent phases of COVID-19. The material from the prospective study consisted of cDNA or gDNA derived from T cells, B-cell-depleted T cells, or PBMCs. Subjects who had been exposed to COVID-19, were actively infected with it, or had recovered from it provided the deeply sampled blood TCRbeta repertoires that made up the dataset. The repertoires were made available in a free public database intended to serve as a resource for research on the immune response to SARS-CoV-2. Samples were obtained from the ongoing ImmuneRACE study (first 160 participants) and from over a thousand subjects provided by 6 global collaborators. The sample metadata nearly always contained a de-identified subject ID, COVID-19 status, age in years and sex. Where HLA class I and class II types were available, the types were taken from metadata supplied by the sample provider, not from assay-based typing. Beyond this particular receptor, the publication reports: Clinical and demographic metadata were provided uncurated, with the amount varying by source and participant.

TCRbeta CDR3 regions were amplified from genomic DNA by means of the immunoSEQ Assay, a bias-controlled multiplex PCR. The authors processed their data as follows. The number of nucleated cells in each sample was estimated by amplification of reference gene primers within the assay. Sequence reads were collapsed and filtered to measure the absolute abundance of every unique TCRbeta CDR3 rearrangement. Productive Simpson clonality was computed per sample as the square root of Simpson's diversity index over productive rearrangements. TCRdb limited this immuneACCESS table to in-frame rearrangements with V and J called. A share of clones is missing; checked studies link under half to unresolved V genes, and the rest is unexplained. V and J calls and clone size come straight from that table; D and trimming were deduced from the DNA. The sample table holds over 85,000 clones, of which roughly 85% were seen once. The biggest ten clones account for approximately 4.5% of the sample.

The collaborating institutions used their own protocols to collect whole blood in K2EDTA tubes. For TCRbeta analysis, collaborators shipped samples in one of three forms: frozen whole blood, isolated PBMCs, or DNA extracted from either of those sample types. Its CDR3 holds 13 amino acids, cysteine through valine. Only the CDR3 DNA is retained, 39 bases long and in frame from the first base. V is trimmed back by 0 bases and J by 6 bases, and the junction contains 2 bases that no gene match accounts for. CDR1 and CDR2 (MNHEY, SMNVEV) derive from the germline V gene (reference sequence). This sequence originates from a man between 65 and 85 years old with acute or convalescent COVID-19. The rearrangement joined TRBV27 to TRBJ2-7; 7 bases in between match TRBD2. The sample comprised peripheral blood. The CDR3 in this case is CASSLSSGGEQYV. The DNA is as follows: TGTGCCAGCAGTTTATCTTCGGGAGGCGAGCAGTACGTC.